Listed below are T cell receptor beta chains from one sample, sequenced in a study of radiation and T cells in renal cell carcinoma. Using immunoSEQ multiplex PCR, the repertoire was profiled, and TCRdb retains in-frame clones only, with some absent. The sample shows fewer than 200,000 clones, around 90% of them seen only once. Sequenced here: blood, sampled from a patient whose treatment included radiotherapy and nephrectomy. Receptor source: a woman aged 45 to 65 with renal cell carcinoma. The CDR3 runs from the conserved cysteine through the conserved F or W. The D gene is left open where the match is weak. Size tells how often a clone was seen (once, few, many) or the class of an expanded clone, and some rows leave it out.

DNA,CDR3,J,V,D,size
TGCGCCAGCAGTGACCCCGGACTAGCGGGCTACAATGAGCAGTTCTTC,CASSDPGLAGYNEQFF,TRBJ2-1,TRBV10-1,TRBD2,-
TGTGCCAGCAGCCTTCGGCAGGGTAGGGTCGACGAAAAACTGTTTTTT,CASSLRQGRVDEKLFF,TRBJ1-4,TRBV4-2,-,-
TGTGCCAGCTCACCCCCCGGGACAGGAGCAAATCAGCCCCAGCATTTT,CASSPPGTGANQPQHF,TRBJ1-5,TRBV18,TRBD1,-
TGTGCCAGCAGCCTGTACAAGAGCTCCTACAATGAGCAGTTCTTC,CASSLYKSSYNEQFF,TRBJ2-1,TRBV7-3,-,once
TGTGCCACCAGCAGAGGTGGGTCGGGCACTGAAGCTTTCTTT,CATSRGGSGTEAFF,TRBJ1-1,TRBV15,-,-
TGTGCCAGCAGTGTGAGGGTCTCTCAGCCCCAGCATTTT,CASSVRVSQPQHF,TRBJ1-5,TRBV2,-,-
TGCGCCAGCAGCAACCCGACAGGGGCGTCAACCGGGGAGCTGTTTTTT,CASSNPTGASTGELFF,TRBJ2-2,TRBV5-1,TRBD1,-
TGTGCCAGCAGCAACCACAGGGGGCGCACCGGGTATGGCTACACCTTC,CASSNHRGRTGYGYTF,TRBJ1-2,TRBV7-2,TRBD1,-
TGCGCCAGCAGCCTGTCTGGGCTCGGACAGGCGATGGAAAAACTGTTTTTT,CASSLSGLGQAMEKLFF,TRBJ1-4,TRBV5-1,TRBD1,-
TGTGCCAGCAGCTTGGTCCCAGGGGGGAACTATGGCTACACCTTC,CASSLVPGGNYGYTF,TRBJ1-2,TRBV5-4,TRBD1,-
TGTGCCAGCAGCTTGGCAGGGGTCCACTATGGCTACACCTTC,CASSLAGVHYGYTF,TRBJ1-2,TRBV5-6,-,-
TGCGCCAGCAGCCAAGATTATCCGGGGGGGTTGGCGCGGACCGGGGAGCTGTTTTTT,CASSQDYPGGLARTGELFF,TRBJ2-2,TRBV4-3,TRBD2,-
TGTGCCAGCAGGCCGAGGGGAATCTCGTATTCACCCCTCCACTTT,CASRPRGISYSPLHF,TRBJ1-6,TRBV6-6,-,-
TGTGCCAGCAGCAAGGGAGGGACTGAAGCTTTCTTT,CASSKGGTEAFF,TRBJ1-1,TRBV7-9,-,once
TGTGCTAGCAGCCCTGGGACTAGCCTCGGTGAGCAGTTCTTC,CASSPGTSLGEQFF,TRBJ2-1,TRBV7-7,TRBD2,-
TGTGCCAGCAGTGAGTCGGGGACATGGGGCTACACCTTC,CASSESGTWGYTF,TRBJ1-2,TRBV2,-,-
TGTGCCAGCAGCTCCTACTACTTCCCGAGAGGCGCGAACACCGGGGAGCTGTTTTTT,CASSSYYFPRGANTGELFF,TRBJ2-2,TRBV5-6,-,-
TGTGCCAGCAGCTTACGGGGGTCTGGAAACACCATATATTTT,CASSLRGSGNTIYF,TRBJ1-3,TRBV7-9,-,-
TGTGCCAGCACCGACCCCGCAGGGGAGCACTATGGCTACACCTTC,CASTDPAGEHYGYTF,TRBJ1-2,TRBV6-6,-,-
TGTGCCAGCAGTGACATTAGACTAGCGGGGGGGCAGCAGCAGTTCTTC,CASSDIRLAGGQQQFF,TRBJ2-1,TRBV6-1,TRBD2,-
TGTGCCAGCAGCTTAGGTGGGATCCTCTATGGCTACACCTTC,CASSLGGILYGYTF,TRBJ1-2,TRBV7-4,-,-
TGTGCCAGCAGTGGGACTAGTTTGGATACGCAGTATTTT,CASSGTSLDTQYF,TRBJ2-3,TRBV6-4,TRBD2,-
TGCAGTGCGAGGACAGGGCGAGAGCTGTTTTTT,CSARTGRELFF,TRBJ2-2,TRBV20-1,TRBD1,-
TGTGCCAGCAGTGAATATCGCCAGGTGGCGACCCAGTACTTC,CASSEYRQVATQYF,TRBJ2-5,TRBV25-1,-,-
TGCGCCAGCAGCTCCGCCGGGACGACTGAGACTGAAGCTTTCTTT,CASSSAGTTETEAFF,TRBJ1-1,TRBV5-1,-,-
TGTGCCAGCAGCTTGGATCGGGGGACAGGGGCCCCAACTGAAGCTTTCTTT,CASSLDRGTGAPTEAFF,TRBJ1-1,TRBV5-6,TRBD1,-
TGTGCCAGCAGCCAAGAGGGTAGCTTGAACACTGAAGCTTTCTTT,CASSQEGSLNTEAFF,TRBJ1-1,TRBV4-2,-,once
TGCGCCAGCAGCTTCCAGGGTCTGCCACCCCTCCACTTT,CASSFQGLPPLHF,TRBJ1-6,TRBV5-1,-,-